The 15 T cell receptor beta chains below all came from one sample that was sequenced in a study of spatial heterogeneity in lung cancer. In TCRdb, the 5' RACE reads were re-called with MiXCR into one record per CDR3 protein. Of 70,000 to 90,000 distinct CDR3 sequences detected, roughly 15% appear once; the ten largest clones hold 7.2%. The time point denotes: sample taken at primary tumor resection. The input material, whole RNA from tumor, nontumor lung or frozen PBMC, was sequenced unsorted. The material sequenced was PBMCs, taken at surgery. These receptors all stem from a male donor with early-stage non-small cell lung cancer.

Ten or more counts support this clonotype. V and J are TRBV7-2 and TRBJ2-7, with unresolved D. Trimming took off 1 base at V and 3 bases at J, with 13 bases between the two ends. Germline V gene lookup returns CDR1 SGHTA and CDR2 FQGNSA. The CDR3 is 15 amino acids. Here the CDR3 reads CASSLGHNPNYEQYF. The CDR3 DNA is TGTGCCAGCAGCTTAGGGCACAATCCTAACTACGAGCAGTACTTC.

This clonotype has just a few counts. The chain carries TRBV7-2 and TRBJ2-1; 9 bases agree with TRBD2. The germline gives CDR1 SGHTA, CDR2 FQGNSA. V shed 3 bases and J 6 bases; nucleotides not matched to a gene: 3. This CDR3 contains 14 residues. CDR3: CASSLASGANEQFF. The CDR3, as DNA: TGTGCCAGCAGCTTGGCTAGCGGGGCCAATGAGCAGTTCTTC.

The chain is built from TRBV6-6 and TRBJ2-2, with 8 bases matching TRBD2. Per the germline V gene, CDR1 is MNHNY and CDR2 is SVGAGI (reference sequence). This CDR3 contains 16 residues. V gave up 4 bases and J gave up 6 bases; unmatched junction bases: 10. The CDR3 nucleotides read TGTGCCAGCAGTTCTCGGGGTAGCGGGAATTCCGGGGAGCTGTTTTTT. Translating it yields CASSSRGSGNSGELFF.

A few counts support this clonotype. The chain has TRBV19 and TRBJ1-1, with D unresolved. Between the trimmed V and J ends, which lost 5 bases and 4 bases, there was a span of 11 bases. The CDR3 consists of 13 residues. CDR1 is LNHDA, CDR2 SQIVND, per germline (reference sequence). The CDR3 DNA reads as TGTGCCAGTAGTCTCGAACCCCCCACTGAAGCTTTCTTT. The encoded protein is CASSLEPPTEAFF. Full variable domain (remainder filled in from reference TRBV19 and TRBJ1-1): DGGITQSPKYLFRKEGQNVTLSCEQNLNHDAMYWYRQDPGQGLRLIYYSQIVNDFQKGDIAEGYSVSREKKESFPLTVTSAQKNPTAFYLCASSLEPPTEAFFGQGTRLTVV.

The J gene is TRBJ1-2, the V gene TRBV12-3 or TRBV12-4; the match to TRBD1 covers 8 bases. This CDR3 has 13 amino acids. With 4 bases clipped from V and 8 bases from J, the junction kept 6 bases outside the gene matches. The CDR3: CASSSRQGQGYTF. The DNA for the CDR3 is TGTGCCAGCAGTTCCCGACAGGGGCAGGGCTACACCTTC.

This clonotype was observed a few times. The genes are TRBV20-1 and TRBJ1-2, with 12 bases fitting TRBD1. This CDR3 comprises 14 residues. Trimming took 5 bases from V and 3 from J; bases not matched to a gene: 4. CDR1 is DFQATT and CDR2 is SNEGSKA in the germline V gene (reference sequence). The CDR3 DNA reads as TGCAGTGCTCCTGGGACAGGGGGCGACTATGGCTACACCTTC. Protein product: CSAPGTGGDYGYTF.

The chain has TRBV9 and TRBJ2-1; maybe TRBD2 (6 bases). The CDR3 has 17 residues. The germline V gene encodes CDR1 SGDLS and CDR2 YYNGEE. Trimming removed 3 bases at V and 1 base at J, with 17 bases between. CDR3: CASSEAHSGVSYNEQFF. In DNA, the CDR3 is TGTGCCAGCAGCGAAGCACACTCGGGGGTTTCCTACAATGAGCAGTTCTTC.

This clonotype showed up just a few times. The chain employs TRBV20-1 and TRBJ2-1; D remains ambiguous. Germline V gene lookup returns CDR1 DFQATT and CDR2 SNEGSKA (reference sequence). V was cut by 0 bases and J by 7 bases, with 10 bases left in between. This CDR3 comprises 13 residues. CDR3 in DNA: TGCAGTGCTAGAGACCATTTGTCTAATGAGCAGTTCTTC. It specifies CSARDHLSNEQFF.

V usage is TRBV10-3 and J usage is TRBJ1-1; no firm D call. V lost 3 bases to trimming and J lost 7 bases, with 6 bases between them. CDR1 ENHRY and CDR2 SYGVKD come from the germline V gene. This CDR3 has 11 residues. The DNA for the CDR3 is TGTGCCATCAGTGAACAGAATGAAGCTTTCTTT. This sequence encodes CAISEQNEAFF.

This sequence joins TRBV6-6 and TRBJ2-1; 7 bases match TRBD2. Germline lookup yields CDR1 MNHNY and CDR2 SVGAGI (reference sequence). Trimming at V came to 0 bases and at J to 9 bases, leaving 8 bases not matched to a gene. The CDR3 spans 15 residues. In DNA, the CDR3 is TGTGCCAGCAGTTACTCGCTAGCGGCAGGAGGTGAGCAGTTCTTC. It yields the protein CASSYSLAAGGEQFF.

The chain recombines TRBV7-9 with TRBJ2-1; the match to TRBD2 covers 8 bases. Germline V CDR1 and CDR2: SEHNR, FQNEAQ (reference sequence). There are 14 residues in the CDR3. The ends lost 2 bases at V and 8 bases at J; junction bases unmatched: 5. The CDR3 nucleotides are TGTGCCAGCAGCTTAAGCGGGGGACGCGATGAGCAGTTCTTC. Translating gives CASSLSGGRDEQFF.

This clonotype was picked up many times. For the CDR3, the DNA is TGCAGTGCTAGAGTGGCCTCTTACAATGAGCAGTTCTTC. Translating it yields CSARVASYNEQFF. The V and J genes are TRBV20-1 and TRBJ2-1; the D is unclear. The V end lost 1 base, the J end lost 4 bases, and 8 bases lay between the germline ends. This CDR3 is built from 13 residues. From germline, CDR1 is DFQATT and CDR2 SNEGSKA (reference sequence).

The chain couples TRBV12-3 or TRBV12-4 to TRBJ1-1; weak D call: TRBD1 (6 bases). Trimming pared 5 bases from V and 7 bases from J, leaving 14 bases between. CDR3 length equals 13 residues. CDR3 amino acids: CASSPQGRVEAFF. The DNA of the CDR3 is TGTGCCAGCAGTCCACAGGGACGGGTTGAAGCTTTCTTT.

This clonotype appeared many times. The chain combines TRBV7-9 with TRBJ1-5; tentative D call: TRBD1 (5 bases). The CDR3 contains 14 residues. In germline, CDR1 is SEHNR, CDR2 FQNEAQ (reference sequence). The V gene lost 4 bases and the J gene lost 4 bases, with 11 bases spanning the gap. CDR3 sequence reads: CASSSDSSNQPQHF. The CDR3 DNA is TGTGCCAGCAGCTCCGACAGTTCTAATCAGCCCCAGCATTTT.

The chain is built from TRBV6-6 and TRBJ2-5, with 8 positions matching TRBD2. The J segment lost 5 bases and the V segment lost 0 bases, leaving 2 bases of the junction unmatched. There are 14 residues in the CDR3. Germline V gives CDR1 MNHNY, CDR2 SVGAGI (reference sequence). The DNA of the CDR3 is TGTGCCAGCAGTTACTCGCGCGGGGGGGAGACCCAGTACTTC. As protein: CASSYSRGGETQYF.